The present TCR beta chain was sequenced within a study of read filtering for tumor transcriptome and immune sequencing. This clonotype has at least ten counts. Antigen specificity is unknown. Whole-study findings and limits: IR-seq and RNA-seq agreed better without single-read clonotypes. Sorted CD138-negative bone marrow cells were not purified T cells.

The CDR3 loop spans 14 amino acids. The V and J ends lost 2 bases and 3 bases respectively, with 13 bases between them. Germline CDR1 is SQVTM and CDR2 is ANQGSEA. Molecular barcoded adaptors covering alpha/delta and beta/gamma chains were used on approximately 440 ng RNA. TCRdb reanalysed the reads using MiXCR and keeps one entry per CDR3 protein. The table records approximately 62,000 distinct CDR3 sequences, approximately 19% of them present only once. V gene TRBV29-1 combines with J gene TRBJ1-1; no reliable D call. The sequence came from a donor aged 40 or older with multiple myeloma. Input material: a population of CD138-negative cells sorted from bone marrow. CDR3 loop: CSVERKYGDTEAFF. Here the CDR3 DNA reads TGCAGCGTTGAACGGAAATATGGGGACACTGAAGCTTTCTTT.